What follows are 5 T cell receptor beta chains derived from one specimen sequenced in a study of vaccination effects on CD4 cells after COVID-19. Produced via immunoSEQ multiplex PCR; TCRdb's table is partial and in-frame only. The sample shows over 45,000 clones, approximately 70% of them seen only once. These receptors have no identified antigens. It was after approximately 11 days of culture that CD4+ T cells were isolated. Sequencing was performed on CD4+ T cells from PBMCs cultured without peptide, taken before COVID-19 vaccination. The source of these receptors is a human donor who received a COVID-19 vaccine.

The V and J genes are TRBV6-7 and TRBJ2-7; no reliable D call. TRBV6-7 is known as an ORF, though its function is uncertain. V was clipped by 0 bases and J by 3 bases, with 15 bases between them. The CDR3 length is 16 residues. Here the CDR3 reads CASSYSEPGQRYEQYF. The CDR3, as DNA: TGTGCCAGCAGTTACTCGGAACCGGGCCAACGCTACGAGCAGTACTTC.

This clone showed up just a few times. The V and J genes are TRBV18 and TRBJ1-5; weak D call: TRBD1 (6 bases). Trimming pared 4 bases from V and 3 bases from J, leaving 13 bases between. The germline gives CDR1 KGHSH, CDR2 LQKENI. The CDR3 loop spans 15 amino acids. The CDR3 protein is CASSQNQGSNQPQHF. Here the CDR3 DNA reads TGTGCCAGCTCACAGAATCAGGGGTCCAATCAGCCCCAGCATTTT.

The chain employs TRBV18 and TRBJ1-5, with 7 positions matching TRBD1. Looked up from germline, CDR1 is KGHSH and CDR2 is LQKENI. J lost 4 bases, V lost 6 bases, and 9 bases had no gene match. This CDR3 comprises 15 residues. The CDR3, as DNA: TGTGCCAGCTCGACCGACAGGGCTCGTAATCAGCCCCAGCATTTT. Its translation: CASSTDRARNQPQHF.

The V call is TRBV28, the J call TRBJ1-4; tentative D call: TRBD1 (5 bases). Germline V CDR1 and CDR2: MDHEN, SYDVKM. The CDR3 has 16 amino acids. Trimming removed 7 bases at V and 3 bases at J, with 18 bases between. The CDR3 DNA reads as TGTGCCAGCACCTCCCCACGGGGACCTGCTAATGAAAAACTGTTTTTT. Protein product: CASTSPRGPANEKLFF.

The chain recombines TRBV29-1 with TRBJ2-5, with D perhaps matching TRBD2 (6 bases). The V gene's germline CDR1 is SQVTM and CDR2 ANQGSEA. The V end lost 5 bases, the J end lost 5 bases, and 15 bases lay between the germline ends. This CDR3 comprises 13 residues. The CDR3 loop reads CSVRLVSWETQYF. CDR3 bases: TGCAGCGTTCGACTAGTCTCGTGGGAGACCCAGTACTTC.